The 32 T cell receptor beta chains given below trace back to one sample, sequenced in a study of prognosis after radiotherapy for stage I lung cancer. From genomic DNA, TCR beta CDR3 was amplified by two-round multiplex PCR. Amplification during the initial PCR round employed primers specific to each TRBV and TRBJ gene. TCRdb analysed the multiplex PCR reads with MiXCR anew, one entry per CDR3 protein. The repertoire holds 20,000 to 30,000 distinct CDR3 sequences, with about 40% as singletons. The sample in question was PBMCs, obtained before or after stereotactic body radiation therapy (not recorded which). These receptors all come from a donor over 45 with non-small cell lung cancer.

Turning to this clonotype: A far larger clone differs by one base, so this is likely a read error. V gene TRBV9 combines with J gene TRBJ2-5, with 8 bases matching TRBD1. The better agreement between TRBJ2-1 and the DNA end casts doubt on the J call. The CDR3 has 16 residues. Germline V gene lookup returns CDR1 SGDLS and CDR2 YYNGEE. The DNA of the CDR3 is TGTGCCAGCAGCGTTTGTGGGACAGGATCCTACAATGAGCAGTTCTTC. Translation gives CASSVCGTGSYNEQFF.

Comment on this clonotype: This CDR3 is missing its conserved last phenylalanine or tryptophan, likely due to a read error. The rearrangement joins TRBV11-1 to TRBJ1-2; 7 positions match TRBD1. The junction had 6 bases not matched to a gene; V was cut back by 4 bases and J by 1 base. CDR1 is SGHAT, CDR2 FQDESV, per germline (reference sequence). This CDR3 has 15 residues. CDR3 in amino acids: CASSSGDSFNYGYTS. Here the CDR3 DNA reads TGTGCCAGCAGCTCTGGGGACAGTTTTAACTATGGCTACACCTCC.

This clonotype was counted at least ten times. V and J are TRBV12-3 or TRBV12-4 and TRBJ2-5; 7 positions match TRBD2. The J segment lost 1 base and the V segment lost 6 bases, leaving 23 bases of the junction unmatched. CDR3 size: 20 residues. The CDR3, as DNA: TGTGCCAGCAGCGGCGACTTGGGGGGGTTCGTACGTACAGGCCAAGAGACCCAGTACTTC. Amino acid sequence: CASSGDLGGFVRTGQETQYF.

Here the CDR3 reads CASSQQGGGYGYTF. Written as DNA, the CDR3 is TGCGCCAGCAGCCAACAGGGTGGTGGGTATGGCTACACCTTC. The chain links TRBV5-1 to TRBJ1-2; D may be TRBD1 (6 bases). The V end was cut by 4 bases, the J end by 5 bases, with 15 bases between. The CDR3 has 14 residues. From germline, CDR1 is SGHRS and CDR2 YFSETQ.

The genes are TRBV15 and TRBJ1-1, with TRBD1 matching over 11 bases. The CDR3 runs to 19 residues. The germline V gene encodes CDR1 LNHNV and CDR2 YYDKDF (reference sequence). With 1 base clipped from V and 2 bases from J, the junction kept 12 bases outside the gene matches. CDR3 in amino acids: CATSRGPGQGDFLNTEAFF. In DNA form, the CDR3 reads TGTGCCACCAGCAGAGGCCCGGGACAGGGGGATTTTCTTAACACTGAAGCTTTCTTT.

CDR3 in amino acids: CSASPLNIQYF. The DNA for the CDR3 is TGCAGTGCTAGCCCGCTAAACATTCAGTACTTC. The J gene is TRBJ2-4, the V gene TRBV20-1, with D unclear. The CDR3 runs to 11 residues. Per the germline V gene, CDR1 is DFQATT and CDR2 is SNEGSKA (reference sequence). The V end was cut by 3 bases, the J end by 6 bases, with 6 bases between.

This clonotype occurred many times. J is TRBJ1-2 and V is TRBV7-9; a possible D gene is TRBD1 (6 bases). From germline, CDR1 is SEHNR and CDR2 FQNEAQ (reference sequence). Trimming cost V 0 bases and J 4 bases, with 9 bases left between them. The CDR3 has 14 residues. The CDR3 loop is CASSLAGGAYGYTF. As DNA, the CDR3 is TGTGCCAGCAGCTTAGCGGGGGGGGCCTATGGCTACACCTTC.

As regards this clonotype: A far bigger clonotype differs at one base, so this is likely a read error. The chain employs TRBV6-6 and TRBJ1-5; D call uncertain. Germline assignment: CDR1 MNHNY and CDR2 SVGAGI (reference sequence). This CDR3 contains 13 residues. Trimming cost V 1 base and J 9 bases, with 10 bases left between them. CDR3 amino acids: CASSYWVRGPQHF. The CDR3 coding sequence is TGTGCCAGCAGTTACTGGGTGCGGGGGCCCCAGCATTTT.

The genes are TRBV7-9 and TRBJ1-2; the D gene is possibly TRBD1 (5 bases). This CDR3 has 14 amino acids. Between the trimmed V and J ends, which lost 6 bases and 0 bases, there was a span of 11 bases. CDR1 SEHNR and CDR2 FQNEAQ come from the germline V gene (reference sequence). CDR3 sequence: CASSPDSANYGYTF. The CDR3 DNA reads as TGTGCCAGCAGTCCTGACAGTGCTAACTATGGCTACACCTTC. Using reference TRBV7-9 and TRBJ1-2 for the parts outside the CDR3, the full variable domain is DTGVSQNPRHKITKRGQNVTFRCDPISEHNRLYWYRQTLGQGPEFLTYFQNEAQLEKSRLLSDRFSAERPKGSFSTLEIQRTEQGDSAMYLCASSPDSANYGYTFGSGTRLTVV.

In its sample, this clonotype ranks as medium-sized. The chain uses TRBV5-6 and TRBJ1-2; D not certain. This CDR3 comprises 13 residues. Trimming took off 0 bases at V and 5 bases at J, with 8 bases between the two ends. Looked up from germline, CDR1 is SGHDT and CDR2 is YYEEEE. CDR3 region: CASSLEGEYGYTF. The CDR3 nucleotides are TGTGCCAGCAGCTTGGAGGGAGAATATGGCTACACCTTC. The entire variable domain, with the rest obtained from reference TRBV5-6 and TRBJ1-2, is as follows: DAGVTQSPTHLIKTRGQQVTLRCSPKSGHDTVSWYQQALGQGPQFIFQYYEEEERQRGNFPDRFSGHQFPNYSSELNVNALLLGDSALYLCASSLEGEYGYTFGSGTRLTVV.

This clonotype was observed many times. The chain recombines TRBV19 with TRBJ1-2; D is undetermined. Trimming left V 4 bases short and J 3 bases short, with 6 bases between. Germline V CDR1 and CDR2: LNHDA, SQIVND (reference sequence). This CDR3 comprises 12 residues. The CDR3 protein is CASSSWDYGYTF. The CDR3 nucleotides read TGTGCCAGTAGTAGTTGGGACTATGGCTACACCTTC.

Within the sample, this clonotype is medium-sized. This sequence joins TRBV6-5 and TRBJ1-6; TRBD1 aligns across 8 bases. The CDR3 runs to 16 residues. Germline CDR1 is MNHEY and CDR2 is SVGAGI. The trim removed 2 bases at V and 7 bases at J, leaving 7 bases unmatched. CDR3 nucleotide sequence: TGTGCCAGCAGTTACAGGACAGGGAGGAGAAATTCACCCCTCCACTTT. It yields the protein CASSYRTGRRNSPLHF.

This clonotype was counted at least ten times. This chain links TRBV18 with TRBJ1-4; 8 nucleotides align to TRBD1. The CDR3 covers 15 residues. J was trimmed by 7 bases and V by 4 bases; bases with no gene match: 8. The germline gives CDR1 KGHSH, CDR2 LQKENI. CDR3 nucleotides: TGTGCCAGCTCACTCTCGACAGGGGAGGGTGAAAAACTGTTTTTT. This encodes CASSLSTGEGEKLFF.

This clonotype was recorded at least ten times. The J gene is TRBJ2-1, the V gene TRBV12-3 or TRBV12-4; 10 nucleotides agree with TRBD2. J lost 9 bases, V lost 3 bases, and 8 bases had no gene match. This CDR3 has 15 residues. CDR3 protein: CASSFFTSGEIEQFF. Here the CDR3 DNA reads TGTGCCAGCAGTTTTTTTACTAGCGGGGAGATTGAGCAGTTCTTC.

J is TRBJ2-7 and V is TRBV6-8; perhaps D is TRBD1 or TRBD2 (5 bases each). This CDR3 spans 14 amino acids. Germline CDR1 MNHGY, CDR2 SAAAGT. V shed 10 bases and J shed 2 bases, with 18 bases lying between them. The CDR3 reads CATSNGASAYEQYF. In DNA, the CDR3 is TGTGCCACCTCAAACGGGGCTTCGGCCTACGAGCAGTACTTC.

In this sample, this clonotype turned up many times. The rearrangement joins TRBV7-3 to TRBJ2-1; D tentatively fits TRBD1 or TRBD2 (6 bases each). The V end was cut by 2 bases, the J end by 5 bases, with 19 bases between. This CDR3 is 17 amino acids long. The germline V gene encodes CDR1 SGHTA and CDR2 FQGTGA. The CDR3 reads CASSLYPLAGGDNEQFF. CDR3 nucleotide sequence: TGTGCCAGCAGCTTATACCCCCTAGCCGGGGGCGACAATGAGCAGTTCTTC.

The V gene is TRBV9, the J gene TRBJ2-7, with TRBD2 matching over 12 bases. Trimming at V came to 3 bases and at J to 7 bases, leaving 8 bases not matched to a gene. The CDR3 length is 15 residues. Germline V gives CDR1 SGDLS, CDR2 YYNGEE. The CDR3 here is CASSETSGRTKEQYF. In DNA, the CDR3 is TGTGCCAGCAGCGAGACTAGCGGGAGAACAAAGGAGCAGTACTTC.

There are many counts of this clonotype. This chain uses TRBV19 with TRBJ2-5; D is unclear. Germline V lookup: CDR1 LNHDA, CDR2 SQIVND (reference sequence). V dropped 1 base and J dropped 3 bases, with 12 bases sitting between them. CDR3 length: 15 residues. CDR3: CASSIVVGSKETQYF. CDR3 nucleotides: TGTGCCAGTAGTATAGTTGTCGGCAGCAAAGAGACCCAGTACTTC. Full variable domain (missing parts from reference TRBV19 and TRBJ2-5): DGGITQSPKYLFRKEGQNVTLSCEQNLNHDAMYWYRQDPGQGLRLIYYSQIVNDFQKGDIAEGYSVSREKKESFPLTVTSAQKNPTAFYLCASSIVVGSKETQYFGPGTRLLVL.

The V and J genes are TRBV12-3 or TRBV12-4 and TRBJ1-5; D is possibly TRBD1 (5 bases). CDR3 length equals 14 residues. V was shortened by 5 bases and J by 2 bases, with 10 bases between the two germline ends. The chain's CDR3 is CASSEGRGNQPQHF. CDR3 in DNA: TGTGCCAGCAGTGAGGGGAGAGGCAATCAGCCCCAGCATTTT.

The V call is TRBV7-8, the J call TRBJ1-5; TRBD1 agrees at 9 bases. Germline V gene data show CDR1 as SGHVS and CDR2 as FQNEAQ. The CDR3 totals 17 residues. V gave up 6 bases and J gave up 1 base; unmatched junction bases: 10. In DNA, the CDR3 is TGTGCCAGCAGTTTCCGGGACAGGGTATTCAGCAATCAGCCCCAGCATTTT. Residues: CASSFRDRVFSNQPQHF.

This clonotype was seen many times. The chain has TRBV5-1 and TRBJ2-1; possibly TRBD1 or TRBD2 for D (5 bases each). CDR1 is SGHRS and CDR2 is YFSETQ in the germline V gene. Trimming cost V 4 bases and J 0 bases, with 11 bases left between them. The CDR3 is 15 amino acids. The CDR3 reads CASSDGTSSYNEQFF. The CDR3 nucleotides are TGCGCCAGCAGCGACGGGACGAGCTCCTACAATGAGCAGTTCTTC.

The gene calls are TRBV19 and TRBJ1-1, with D tentatively TRBD1 (6 bases). The CDR3 has 16 amino acids. Germline V gives CDR1 LNHDA, CDR2 SQIVND (reference sequence). With 3 bases removed from V and 2 bases from J, the gap between germline ends came to 16 bases. This chain's CDR3 is CASSIGQSRRNTEAFF. Here the CDR3 DNA reads TGTGCCAGTAGTATCGGACAGTCTCGACGAAACACTGAAGCTTTCTTT.

About this clonotype itself: The junction does not match germline at one end; this may be a read error. The chain links TRBV7-2 to TRBJ2-5; D may be TRBD2 (6 bases). Germline-derived CDR1 and CDR2 are SGHTA and FQGNSA. There are 16 residues in the CDR3. The CDR3 coding sequence is TGTGCCAGCAGCTTAGGCAGGTCGGGAGTAGGAGAGACACAGTACTTC. Its protein is CASSLGRSGVGETQYF.

CDR3 residues: CASSNRWAGTSGRNREQYF. As DNA, the CDR3 is TGTGCCAGCTCGAACCGGTGGGCCGGGACTAGCGGGAGAAATAGGGAGCAGTACTTC. The genes are TRBV6-1 and TRBJ2-7, with TRBD2 identical over 14 bases. Looked up from germline, CDR1 is MNHNS and CDR2 is SASEGT. The CDR3 has 19 residues. With V trimmed by 8 bases and J by 7 bases, 22 bases remained unmatched.

Concerning this clonotype itself: A far bigger clonotype differs at one base, so this is likely a read error. The V gene is TRBV6-4, the J gene TRBJ2-3; 8 bases map to TRBD2. Trimming at V came to 5 bases and at J to 7 bases, leaving 14 bases not matched to a gene. This CDR3 has 16 residues. Germline CDR1 MRHNA, CDR2 SNTAGT. CDR3 sequence reads: CASSYPGGSGTYTQYF. In DNA form, the CDR3 reads TGTGCCAGCAGTTACCCGGGAGGGTCAGGGACATATACGCAGTATTTT.

This clonotype was seen at least ten times. For the CDR3, the DNA is TGTGCCACGTTAGGGGAAAAGAGCACAGATACGCAGTATTTT. Encoded protein: CATLGEKSTDTQYF. This chain joins TRBV2 and TRBJ2-3; D is possibly TRBD1 (5 bases). V shed 10 bases and J shed 0 bases, with 14 bases lying between them. The CDR3 runs to 14 residues. Per the germline V gene, CDR1 is SNHLY and CDR2 is FYNNEI.

About this clonotype itself: Since a far larger clone is one base different, this is likely a read error. The chain recombines TRBV6-9 with TRBJ2-3; 10 nucleotides align to TRBD1. V dropped 8 bases and J dropped 1; count of bases not matched to a gene: 12. Germline CDR1 and CDR2: MNHGY and SVAAGI. The CDR3 spans 17 residues. The CDR3: CASGSSGTGARTDTQYF. The CDR3 DNA reads TGTGCCAGCGGTTCTTCGGGGACAGGGGCCCGCACAGATACGCAGTATTTT.

The table lists this clonotype with many counts. The chain has TRBV5-1 and TRBJ2-2; D is undetermined. CDR3 size: 11 residues. V gave up 4 bases and J gave up 8 bases, with 6 bases separating them. Germline V gene lookup returns CDR1 SGHRS and CDR2 YFSETQ. CDR3 DNA sequence: TGCGCCAGCAGCGGCGGTGGGGAGCTGTTTTTT. Translated: CASSGGGELFF.

By proportion, this clonotype is medium-sized. The chain carries TRBV5-1 and TRBJ2-3; 9 bases are shared with TRBD2. J lost 3 bases, V lost 0 bases, and 2 bases had no gene match. The CDR3 length is 15 residues. CDR1 is SGHRS, CDR2 YFSETQ, per germline. The CDR3 protein is CASSLVAGDTDTQYF. For the CDR3, the DNA is TGCGCCAGCAGCTTGGTAGCGGGAGATACAGATACGCAGTATTTT.

This clonotype is labeled medium-sized. The V gene is TRBV5-1, the J gene TRBJ1-2; possibly TRBD1 for D (6 bases). The CDR3 covers 15 residues. The germline gives CDR1 SGHRS, CDR2 YFSETQ. Trimming left V 4 bases short and J 8 bases short, with 21 bases between. CDR3 sequence: CASSPYRTGTWGYTF. The CDR3 bases are TGCGCCAGCAGCCCATACCGAACAGGGACTTGGGGCTACACCTTC.

This clonotype came up many times. V and J are TRBV20-1 and TRBJ2-6, with 8 bases aligning to TRBD1. Germline trimming cut 3 bases from V and 0 bases from J; bases unmatched to any gene: 10. From germline, CDR1 is DFQATT and CDR2 SNEGSKA (reference sequence). The CDR3 consists of 18 residues. The CDR3, as DNA: TGCAGTGCTAGGGATACCAGGACAGGGAACTCTGGGGCCAACGTCCTGACTTTC. As protein: CSARDTRTGNSGANVLTF.

The chain joins TRBV12-3 or TRBV12-4 to TRBJ1-2; 7 nucleotides agree with TRBD1. The V and J ends lost 5 bases and 5 bases, in that order; junction bases with no gene match: 5. The length of the CDR3 is 13 residues. CDR3 coding DNA: TGTGCCAGCAGTCCCGGGACAGCGTATGGCTACACCTTC. This translates into CASSPGTAYGYTF.